This T cell receptor (beta chain) stems from a study of identical twins. Germline values: CDR1 LGHDT, CDR2 YNNKEL (reference sequence). The ends were cut back, 0 bases at V and 5 bases at J, with 10 bases in the middle. This CDR3 spans 14 amino acids. TCRdb reprocessed the 5' RACE reads with MiXCR, giving one entry per CDR3 protein. The sample has over 200,000 distinct CDR3 sequences; approximately 7.1% are singletons. These records were also assigned to another study, of T cells expressing NK-cell markers. That work contributes: Investigators obtained TCR beta repertoires from sorted CD3+CD56+NKG2C+, CD3+CD56+NKG2C- and CD3+CD56-NKG2C+ T cells. Seven donors tested HCMV-seropositive and one tested seronegative among the eight sequenced. Roughly six of the donors carried dominant NKG2C+ clonotypes that took up about 1.0-8% of their CD8+ T cells.

Sequencing was done on a sample of CD8+ T cells sorted from blood. The V and J genes are TRBV3-1 and TRBJ1-1; D perhaps matches TRBD1 (5 bases). The source is a woman under 30 in good health. The CDR3 nucleotides read TGTGCCAGCAGCCAAGATAGTGGGGGTACTGAAGCTTTCTTT. Translating gives CASSQDSGGTEAFF.